This is a list of T cell receptor beta chains from one sample in a study of cytomegalovirus exposure and HLA in healthy donors. Profiled with immunoSEQ multiplex PCR; TCRdb holds only in-frame clones, not every one. The sample consists of some 190,000 clones, around 75% of them appearing once. The sequenced material came from PBMCs. These receptors were obtained from a woman aged 45-65 years in good health and CMV-seronegative. Both conserved end residues are part of each CDR3. A D gene is named only where the DNA matches it firmly. Size is omitted from some rows. Given values are once, few, many or a class for expanded clones.

cdr3_aa cdr3_nt j_call clone_size d_call v_call
CASSEAGGRGETQYF TGTGCCAGCAGTGAAGCGGGGGGGCGGGGAGAGACCCAGTACTTC TRBJ2-5 - - TRBV2
CASNFLAGGQIGEFF TGTGCCAGCAATTTTCTAGCGGGGGGGCAGATAGGTGAGTTCTTC TRBJ2-1 - TRBD2 TRBV2
CASSSLTSGSSYEQYF TGTGCCAGCAGTTCCCTGACTAGCGGGAGCTCCTACGAGCAGTACTTC TRBJ2-7 - TRBD2 TRBV27
CASAPDRANYGYTF TGTGCTAGTGCCCCCGACAGGGCTAACTATGGCTACACCTTC TRBJ1-2 - TRBD1 TRBV12-5
CASSQLYSNQPQHF TGCGCCAGCAGCCAATTATATAGCAATCAGCCCCAGCATTTT TRBJ1-5 few - TRBV4-1
CAISEPRTEQYF TGTGCCATCAGTGAGCCCCGTACAGAGCAGTACTTC TRBJ2-7 - - TRBV10-3
CASSLAGQASYNEQFF TGCGCCAGCAGCTTGGCCGGACAGGCCTCCTACAATGAGCAGTTCTTC TRBJ2-1 - TRBD1 TRBV5-1
CASSLNSVRDDIQYF TGTGCCAGCAGTTTAAATTCCGTCCGAGATGACATTCAGTACTTC TRBJ2-4 - - TRBV27
CASSLVGSGETQYF TGTGCCAGCAGCCTCGTCGGGTCTGGAGAGACCCAGTACTTC TRBJ2-5 - - TRBV7-3
CASSSAGTSGRGTQYF TGTGCCAGCAGCTCCGCCGGGACTAGCGGGAGGGGAACGCAGTATTTT TRBJ2-3 - TRBD2 TRBV7-2
CASSKDRPDYYGYTF TGTGCCAGCAGTAAGGACAGGCCGGACTACTATGGCTACACCTTC TRBJ1-2 - TRBD1 TRBV6-5
CASSLTGKPSYGYTF TGTGCCAGCAGTTTAACAGGGAAGCCCTCCTATGGCTACACCTTC TRBJ1-2 - - TRBV27
CASSLYWDRESNEQFF TGTGCCAGCAGTTTATACTGGGACAGGGAATCCAATGAGCAGTTCTTC TRBJ2-1 - TRBD1 TRBV27
CASKNRGGIGEKLFF TGTGCCAGCAAGAACAGAGGAGGGATTGGAGAAAAACTGTTTTTT TRBJ1-4 - - TRBV7-2
CATSRDNKPEAFF TGTGCCACCAGCAGAGATAACAAACCTGAAGCTTTCTTT TRBJ1-1 - - TRBV15
CASSLGPAGTDTQYF TGTGCCAGCAGCTTAGGCCCAGCGGGGACAGATACGCAGTATTTT TRBJ2-3 - TRBD2 TRBV11-2
CASSQLWTVVNEKLFF TGCGCCAGCAGCCAACTGTGGACTGTAGTAAATGAAAAACTGTTTTTT TRBJ1-4 few - TRBV4-3
CASKLKGQPPGEQYF TGTGCCAGCAAACTGAAGGGACAGCCGCCGGGGGAGCAGTACTTC TRBJ2-7 - TRBD1 TRBV28
CASTLAGGDTQYF TGTGCCAGCACCCTCGCGGGCGGCGATACGCAGTATTTT TRBJ2-3 - - TRBV7-3